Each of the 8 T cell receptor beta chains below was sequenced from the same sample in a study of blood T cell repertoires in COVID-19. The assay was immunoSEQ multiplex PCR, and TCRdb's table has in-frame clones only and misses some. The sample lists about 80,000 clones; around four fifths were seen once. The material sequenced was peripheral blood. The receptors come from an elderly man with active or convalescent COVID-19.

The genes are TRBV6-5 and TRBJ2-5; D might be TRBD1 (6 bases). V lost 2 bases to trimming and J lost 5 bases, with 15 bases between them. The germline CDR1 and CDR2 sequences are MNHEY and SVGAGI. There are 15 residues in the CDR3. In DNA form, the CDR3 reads TGTGCCAGCAGTTACGAAAACAGGGTCTGGGAGACCCAGTACTTC. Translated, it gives CASSYENRVWETQYF.

The CDR3 DNA is TGTGCCAGCAGCCTAGCCGGGACAGGGTCCTATGGCTACACCTTC. Protein product: CASSLAGTGSYGYTF. The V gene is TRBV14, the J gene TRBJ1-2; TRBD1 matches 9 bases. The CDR3 is made up of 15 amino acids. J lost 4 bases, V lost 4 bases, and 7 bases had no gene match. Germline CDR1 is SGHDN and CDR2 is FVKESK. The full variable domain, completed using reference TRBV14 and TRBJ1-2, is EAGVTQFPSHSVIEKGQTVTLRCDPISGHDNLYWYRRVMGKEIKFLLHFVKESKQDESGMPNNRFLAERTGGTYSTLKVQPAELEDSGVYFCASSLAGTGSYGYTFGSGTRLTVV.

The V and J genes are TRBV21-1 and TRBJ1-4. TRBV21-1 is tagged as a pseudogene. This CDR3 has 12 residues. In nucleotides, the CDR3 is TGTGCCAGCAGCAAAGTCGATGAAAAACTGTTTTTT. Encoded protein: CASSKVDEKLFF.

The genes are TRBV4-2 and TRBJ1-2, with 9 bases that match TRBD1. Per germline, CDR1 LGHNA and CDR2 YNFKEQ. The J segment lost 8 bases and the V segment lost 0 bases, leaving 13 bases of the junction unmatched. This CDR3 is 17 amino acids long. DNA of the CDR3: TGTGCCAGCAGCCAAGACCACGGACAGGGGAGAGCTGAGGGCTACACCTTC. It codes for CASSQDHGQGRAEGYTF.

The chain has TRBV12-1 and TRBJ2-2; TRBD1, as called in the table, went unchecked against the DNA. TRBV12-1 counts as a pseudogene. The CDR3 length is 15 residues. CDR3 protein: CASSFGQENTGELFF. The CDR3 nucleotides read TGTGCCAGCAGCTTTGGACAGGAAAACACCGGGGAGCTGTTTTTT.

The CDR3 region has the DNA TGTGCCACCAGTGATTTACGAGGGGGGGCAATCGGGGAGCTGTTTTTT. Protein: CATSDLRGGAIGELFF. The chain joins TRBV24-1 to TRBJ2-2; D possibly corresponds to TRBD2 (7 bases). The CDR3 is 16 residues long. Trimming removed 1 base at V and 7 bases at J, with 15 bases between. In germline, CDR1 is KGHDR, CDR2 SFDVKD.

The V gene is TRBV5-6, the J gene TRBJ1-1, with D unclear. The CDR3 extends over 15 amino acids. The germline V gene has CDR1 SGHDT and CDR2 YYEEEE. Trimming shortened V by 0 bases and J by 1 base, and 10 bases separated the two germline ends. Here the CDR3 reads CASSLEVSRNTEAFF. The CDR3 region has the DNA TGTGCCAGCAGCTTGGAAGTCTCCAGGAACACTGAAGCTTTCTTT.

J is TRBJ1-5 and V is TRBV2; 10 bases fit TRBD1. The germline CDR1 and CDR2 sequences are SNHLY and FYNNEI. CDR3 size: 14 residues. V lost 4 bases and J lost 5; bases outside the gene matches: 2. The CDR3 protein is CASSGDRGYQPQHF. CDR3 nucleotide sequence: TGTGCCAGCAGTGGGGACAGGGGATATCAGCCCCAGCATTTT.